This is a list of T cell receptor beta chains from one sample in a study of T cells expressing NK-cell markers. With the 5' RACE reads reprocessed, TCRdb shows one record per CDR3 protein and no DNA. This sample contains more than 400,000 distinct CDR3 sequences. The material sequenced was blood T cells: a sorted CD56 or NKG2C T cell subset, CD4+ or CD8+ T cells, or bulk PBMC T cells (not recorded which). Receptors originate from a woman aged 18-70 years in good health. Each CDR3 is given with its conserved first and last residue.

J,V,CDR3
TRBJ2-2,TRBV4-3,CASSQGSQGTFTGELFF
TRBJ1-2,TRBV9,CASSVGQAANYGYTF
TRBJ2-3,TRBV6-2/TRBV6-3,CASSLVRRSRDTQYF
TRBJ1-1,TRBV11-2,CASSLTVNTEAFF
TRBJ2-3,TRBV5-1,CASSFLDRAKDTQYF
TRBJ2-1,TRBV12-3/TRBV12-4,CASSPRPGLAGGNNEQFF
TRBJ2-6,TRBV18,CASSPGTARSGANVLTF
TRBJ2-4,TRBV11-2,CASSSLPGAKDIQYF
TRBJ1-1,TRBV7-9,CASSPDGFTEAFF
TRBJ2-3,TRBV20-1,CSARDRGVGTDTQYF
TRBJ2-1,TRBV9,CASSVGAERVEQFF